This TCR beta chain was captured by sequencing in a study of blood T cell repertoires in COVID-19. The assay was immunoSEQ multiplex PCR, and TCRdb's table has in-frame clones only and misses some. The table records more than 200,000 clones, around 84% of them present only once. Trimming cost V 6 bases and J 1 base, with 9 bases left between them. This CDR3 comprises 13 residues. The germline gives CDR1 SNHLY, CDR2 FYNNEI. The V call is TRBV2, the J call TRBJ1-1; D ambiguous. The receptor comes from a man aged 25 to 45 with acute COVID-19. Source material: PBMCs or T cells enriched from blood (not recorded which). The CDR3 loop reads CASSYRENTEAFF. CDR3 DNA: TGTGCCAGCAGCTACCGGGAGAACACTGAAGCTTTCTTT.